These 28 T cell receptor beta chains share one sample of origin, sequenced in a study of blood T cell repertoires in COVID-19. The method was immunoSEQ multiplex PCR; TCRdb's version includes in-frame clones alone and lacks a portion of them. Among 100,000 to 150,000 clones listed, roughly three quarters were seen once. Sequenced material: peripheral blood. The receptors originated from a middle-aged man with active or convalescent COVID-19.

The CDR3 nucleotides read TGTGCCAGCAGCTTAGAGGGATGGCAGGGACAGGACGAGCAGTACTTC. Amino acids: CASSLEGWQGQDEQYF. This chain uses TRBV7-9 with TRBJ2-7, with 8 positions matching TRBD1. Germline CDR1 SEHNR, CDR2 FQNEAQ (reference sequence). The CDR3 is 16 residues long. The V gene end was trimmed by 1 base and the J gene end by 5 bases; junction bases not matched to a gene: 10.

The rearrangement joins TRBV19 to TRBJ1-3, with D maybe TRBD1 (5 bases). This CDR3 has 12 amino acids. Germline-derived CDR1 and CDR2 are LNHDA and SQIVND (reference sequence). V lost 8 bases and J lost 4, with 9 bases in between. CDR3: CASLGRGNTIYF. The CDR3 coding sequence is TGTGCCAGTCTGGGGCGAGGAAACACCATATATTTT.

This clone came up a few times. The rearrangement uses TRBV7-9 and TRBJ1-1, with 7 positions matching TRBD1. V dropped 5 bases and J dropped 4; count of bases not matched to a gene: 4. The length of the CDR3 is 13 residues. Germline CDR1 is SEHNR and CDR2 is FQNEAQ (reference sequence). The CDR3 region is CASSLGTATEAFF. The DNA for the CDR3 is TGTGCCAGCAGCCTAGGGACAGCCACTGAAGCTTTCTTT.

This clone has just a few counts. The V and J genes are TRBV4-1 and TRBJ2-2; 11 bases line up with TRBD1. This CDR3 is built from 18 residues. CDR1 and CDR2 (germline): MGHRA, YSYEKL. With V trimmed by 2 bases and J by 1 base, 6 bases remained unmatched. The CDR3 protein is CASSQTGTGGKNTGELFF. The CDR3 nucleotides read TGCGCCAGCAGCCAAACCGGGACAGGGGGGAAGAACACCGGGGAGCTGTTTTTT.

CDR3 DNA sequence: TGTGCCATCAGTGAGTCGGGGGCAGGGAGAAATACCGGGGAGCTGTTTTTT. This gives the protein CAISESGAGRNTGELFF. The V call is TRBV10-3, the J call TRBJ2-2, with D perhaps TRBD1 (6 bases). Per the germline V gene, CDR1 is ENHRY and CDR2 is SYGVKD. The ends were cut back, 0 bases at V and 5 bases at J, with 16 bases in the middle. CDR3 length: 17 residues.

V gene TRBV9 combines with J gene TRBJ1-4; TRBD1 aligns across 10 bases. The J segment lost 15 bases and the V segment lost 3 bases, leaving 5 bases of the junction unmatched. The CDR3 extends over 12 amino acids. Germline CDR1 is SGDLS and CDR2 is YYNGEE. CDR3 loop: CASSGTGGSLFF. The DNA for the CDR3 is TGTGCCAGCAGCGGGACAGGGGGTAGTTTGTTTTTT.

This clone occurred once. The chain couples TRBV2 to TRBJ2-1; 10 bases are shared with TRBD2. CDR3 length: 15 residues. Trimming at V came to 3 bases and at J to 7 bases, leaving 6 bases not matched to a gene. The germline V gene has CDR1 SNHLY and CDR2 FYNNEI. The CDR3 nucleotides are TGTGCCAGCAGTGAGAGTCCACTAGCGGGGAATGAGCAGTTCTTC. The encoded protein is CASSESPLAGNEQFF.

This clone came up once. The DNA for the CDR3 is TGTGCCAGCAGCTCCTCCCGGGACAGGATAAACACCGGGGAGCTGTTTTTT. Protein product: CASSSSRDRINTGELFF. This chain uses TRBV7-2 with TRBJ2-2; 8 positions agree with TRBD1. Per the germline V gene, CDR1 is SGHTA and CDR2 is FQGNSA. CDR3 size: 17 residues. Trimming at V came to 4 bases and at J to 2 bases, leaving 9 bases not matched to a gene.

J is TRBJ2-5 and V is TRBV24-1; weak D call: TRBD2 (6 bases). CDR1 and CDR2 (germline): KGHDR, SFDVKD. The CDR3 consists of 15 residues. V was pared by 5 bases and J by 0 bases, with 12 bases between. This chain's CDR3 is CATSAPAGHQETQYF. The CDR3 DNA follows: TGTGCCACCAGTGCCCCCGCGGGGCACCAAGAGACCCAGTACTTC.

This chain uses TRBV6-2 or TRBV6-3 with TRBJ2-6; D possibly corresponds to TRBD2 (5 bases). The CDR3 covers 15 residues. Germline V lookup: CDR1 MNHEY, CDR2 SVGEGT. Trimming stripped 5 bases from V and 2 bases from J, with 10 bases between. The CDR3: CASSAHGAGANVLTF. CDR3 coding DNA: TGTGCCAGCAGTGCCCACGGGGCTGGGGCCAACGTCCTGACTTTC.

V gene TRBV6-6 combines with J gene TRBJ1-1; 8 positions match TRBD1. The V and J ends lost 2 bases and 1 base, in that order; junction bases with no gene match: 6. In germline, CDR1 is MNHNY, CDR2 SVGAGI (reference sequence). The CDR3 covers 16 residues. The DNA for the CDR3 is TGTGCCAGCAGTTACCAAACCGGGACAGGGAACACTGAAGCTTTCTTT. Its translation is CASSYQTGTGNTEAFF.

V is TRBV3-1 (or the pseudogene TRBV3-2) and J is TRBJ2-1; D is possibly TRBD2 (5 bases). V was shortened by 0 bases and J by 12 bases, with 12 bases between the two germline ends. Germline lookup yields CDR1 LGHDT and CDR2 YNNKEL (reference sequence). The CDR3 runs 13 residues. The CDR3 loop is CASSQDRRALQFF. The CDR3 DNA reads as TGTGCCAGCAGCCAAGACCGGCGGGCCCTGCAGTTCTTC.

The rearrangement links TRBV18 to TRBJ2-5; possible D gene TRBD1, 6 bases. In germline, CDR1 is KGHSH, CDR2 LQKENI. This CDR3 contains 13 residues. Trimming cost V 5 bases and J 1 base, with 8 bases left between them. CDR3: CASSGQPQETQYF. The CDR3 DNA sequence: TGTGCCAGCTCAGGACAGCCCCAAGAGACCCAGTACTTC.

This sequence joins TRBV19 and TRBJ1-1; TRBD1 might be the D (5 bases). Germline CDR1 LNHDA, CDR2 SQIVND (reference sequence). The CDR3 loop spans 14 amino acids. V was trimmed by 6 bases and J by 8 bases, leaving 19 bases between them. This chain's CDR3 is CASSTWGTAAEAFF. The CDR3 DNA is TGTGCCAGTAGCACGTGGGGCACCGCCGCAGAAGCTTTCTTT.

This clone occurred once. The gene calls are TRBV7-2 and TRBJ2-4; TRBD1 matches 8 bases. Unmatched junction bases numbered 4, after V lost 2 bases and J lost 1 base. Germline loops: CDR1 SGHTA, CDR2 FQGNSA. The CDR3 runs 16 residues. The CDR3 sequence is CASSLQGAAAKNIQYF. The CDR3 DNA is TGTGCCAGCAGCTTACAGGGGGCGGCGGCCAAAAACATTCAGTACTTC.

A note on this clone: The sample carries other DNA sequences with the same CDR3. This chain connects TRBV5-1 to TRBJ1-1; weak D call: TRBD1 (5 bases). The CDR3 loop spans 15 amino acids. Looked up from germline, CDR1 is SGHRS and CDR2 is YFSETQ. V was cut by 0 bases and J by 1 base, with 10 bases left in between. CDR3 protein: CASSLAGQGNTEAFF. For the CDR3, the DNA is TGCGCCAGCAGCTTGGCCGGGCAGGGGAACACTGAAGCTTTCTTT.

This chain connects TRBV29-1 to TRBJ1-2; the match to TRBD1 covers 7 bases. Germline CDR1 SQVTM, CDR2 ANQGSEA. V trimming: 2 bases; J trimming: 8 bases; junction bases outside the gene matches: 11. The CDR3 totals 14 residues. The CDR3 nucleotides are TGCAGCGTTGAACGGCCCCAGGGGGGACGGGGCTACACCTTC. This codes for CSVERPQGGRGYTF.

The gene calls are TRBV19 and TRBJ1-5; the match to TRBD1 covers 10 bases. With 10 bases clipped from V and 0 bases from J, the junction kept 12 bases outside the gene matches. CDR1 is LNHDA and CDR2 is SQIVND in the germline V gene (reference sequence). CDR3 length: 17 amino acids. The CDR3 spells CATEDRGQGSSNQPQHF. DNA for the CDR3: TGTGCCACCGAAGACAGGGGGCAGGGGTCTAGCAATCAGCCCCAGCATTTT.

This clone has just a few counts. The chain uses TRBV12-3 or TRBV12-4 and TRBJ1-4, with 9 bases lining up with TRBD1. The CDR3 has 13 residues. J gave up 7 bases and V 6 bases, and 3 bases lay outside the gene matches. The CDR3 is CASSLDRGEKLFF. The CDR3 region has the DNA TGTGCCAGCAGCTTGGACAGGGGTGAAAAACTGTTTTTT.

CDR3 in DNA: TGTGCCAGCAGTGGACTAGCGGGAGACGAGCAGTTCTTC. It codes for CASSGLAGDEQFF. The chain uses TRBV7-6 and TRBJ2-1; 13 bases are a match to TRBD2. V lost 6 bases and J lost 10; bases outside the gene matches: 3. Per the germline V gene, CDR1 is SGHVS and CDR2 is FNYEAQ. The CDR3 extends over 13 amino acids.

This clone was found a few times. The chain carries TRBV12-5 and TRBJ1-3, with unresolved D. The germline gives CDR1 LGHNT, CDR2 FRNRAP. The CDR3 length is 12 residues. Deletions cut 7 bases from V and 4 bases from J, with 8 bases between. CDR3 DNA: TGTGCTAGTGCCTTCTTCGGAAACACCATATATTTT. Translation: CASAFFGNTIYF.

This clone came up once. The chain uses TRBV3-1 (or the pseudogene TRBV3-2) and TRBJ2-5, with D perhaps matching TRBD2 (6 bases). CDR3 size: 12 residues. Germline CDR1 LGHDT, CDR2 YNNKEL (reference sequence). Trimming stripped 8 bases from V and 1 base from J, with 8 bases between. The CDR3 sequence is CASGGTQETQYF. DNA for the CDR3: TGTGCCAGCGGGGGGACCCAAGAGACCCAGTACTTC.

The CDR3 DNA follows: TGTGCCAGCAGCCCCGAGGGAGCAGTTCAAGAGACCCAGTACTTC. Translation: CASSPEGAVQETQYF. The chain employs TRBV11-1 and TRBJ2-5; a possible D gene is TRBD2 (5 bases). CDR1 and CDR2 (germline): SGHAT, FQDESV (reference sequence). The CDR3 extends over 15 amino acids. Trimming took 5 bases from V and 2 from J, leaving 15 bases between them.

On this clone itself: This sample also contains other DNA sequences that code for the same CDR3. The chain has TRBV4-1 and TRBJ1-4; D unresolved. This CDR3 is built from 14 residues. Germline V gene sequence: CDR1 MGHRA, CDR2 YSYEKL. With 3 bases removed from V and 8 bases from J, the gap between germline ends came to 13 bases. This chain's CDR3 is CASSHYTEREKLFF. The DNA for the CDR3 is TGCGCCAGCAGCCATTATACAGAGCGGGAAAAACTGTTTTTT.

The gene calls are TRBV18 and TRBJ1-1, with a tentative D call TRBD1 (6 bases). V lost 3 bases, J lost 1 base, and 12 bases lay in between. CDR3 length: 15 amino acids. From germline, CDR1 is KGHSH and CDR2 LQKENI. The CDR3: CASSPPRTENTEAFF. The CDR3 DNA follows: TGTGCCAGCTCACCCCCCCGGACAGAGAACACTGAAGCTTTCTTT. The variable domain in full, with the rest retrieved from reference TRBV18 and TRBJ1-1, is NAGVMQNPRHLVRRRGQEARLRCSPMKGHSHVYWYRQLPEEGLKFMVYLQKENIIDESGMPKERFSAEFPKEGPSILRIQQVVRGDSAAYFCASSPPRTENTEAFFGQGTRLTVV.

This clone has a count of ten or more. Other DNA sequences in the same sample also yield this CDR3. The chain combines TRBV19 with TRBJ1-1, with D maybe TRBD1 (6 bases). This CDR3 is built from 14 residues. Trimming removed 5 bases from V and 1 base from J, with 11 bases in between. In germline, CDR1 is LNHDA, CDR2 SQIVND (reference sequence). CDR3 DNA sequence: TGTGCCAGTAGTGCCAACAGGGCGAACACTGAAGCTTTCTTT. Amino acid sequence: CASSANRANTEAFF.

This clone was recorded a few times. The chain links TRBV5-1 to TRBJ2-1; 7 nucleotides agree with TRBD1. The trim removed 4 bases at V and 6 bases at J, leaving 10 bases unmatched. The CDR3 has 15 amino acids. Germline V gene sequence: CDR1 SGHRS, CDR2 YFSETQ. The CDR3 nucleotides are TGCGCCAGCAGCCGCACAGGGGACGGTGGCAATGAGCAGTTCTTC. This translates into CASSRTGDGGNEQFF.

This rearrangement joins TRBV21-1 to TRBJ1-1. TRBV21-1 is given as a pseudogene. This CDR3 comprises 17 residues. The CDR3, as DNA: TGTGCCAGCAGCAAAGACGAAGAGGGAGAAAACGGGACTGAAGCTTTCTTT. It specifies CASSKDEEGENGTEAFF.